Shown below are 20 T cell receptor beta chains from a single sample sequenced in a study of OX40 agonist ivuxolimab in advanced cancers. Libraries were prepared by immunoSEQ multiplex PCR; TCRdb keeps only in-frame clonotypes and omits some of them. Altogether 50,000 to 65,000 clones are present, over 75% being singletons, with the ten largest covering approximately 4.5%. The sequenced sample was CD4+ or CD8+ T cells sorted from blood, obtained in a trial of the OX40 agonist ivuxolimab. These receptor sequences come from an adult with an advanced solid tumor such as melanoma, head and neck, liver or kidney cancer.

V gene TRBV5-6 combines with J gene TRBJ1-1; tentative D call: TRBD1 (6 bases). Trimming pared 4 bases from V and 6 bases from J, leaving 7 bases between. Germline assignment: CDR1 SGHDT and CDR2 YYEEEE. CDR3 length: 11 amino acids. In DNA, the CDR3 is TGTGCCAGCAGCCGGGGGCCTGAAGCTTTCTTT. This sequence encodes CASSRGPEAFF.

CDR3 in DNA: TGCGCCAGCAGCGCAGATTCTCGACAGGGCCGGGGGAATGAGCAGTTCTTC. Protein sequence: CASSADSRQGRGNEQFF. The rearrangement links TRBV5-1 to TRBJ2-1; D is possibly TRBD1 (7 bases). V gave up 4 bases and J gave up 7 bases, with 24 bases separating them. The CDR3 spans 17 residues. Germline CDR1 SGHRS, CDR2 YFSETQ. The full variable domain, rest sourced from reference TRBV5-1 and TRBJ2-1, is KAGVTQTPRYLIKTRGQQVTLSCSPISGHRSVSWYQQTPGQGLQFLFEYFSETQRNKGNFPGRFSGRQFSNSRSEMNVSTLELGDSALYLCASSADSRQGRGNEQFFGPGTRLTVL.

The chain links TRBV11-2 to TRBJ2-7; D tentatively reads TRBD1 or TRBD2 (5 bases each). This CDR3 is 13 amino acids long. Looked up from germline, CDR1 is SGHAT and CDR2 is FQNNGV. V dropped 6 bases and J dropped 3 bases, with 12 bases sitting between them. The CDR3 spells CASRRGTFYEQYF. CDR3 nucleotides: TGTGCCAGCAGACGAGGGACGTTCTACGAGCAGTACTTC.

The V gene is TRBV28, the J gene TRBJ1-1; no clear D gene. The germline V and J ends were trimmed by 2 bases and 2 bases, with 6 bases remaining between them. The CDR3 is made up of 13 amino acids. The germline CDR1 and CDR2 sequences are MDHEN and SYDVKM. This chain's CDR3 is CASSLQGNTEAFF. The DNA for the CDR3 is TGTGCCAGCAGTTTACAAGGTAACACTGAAGCTTTCTTT.

The chain carries TRBV30 and TRBJ1-1; no definite D call. Germline V gives CDR1 GTSNPN, CDR2 SVGIG (reference sequence). V was trimmed by 5 bases and J by 5 bases, leaving 18 bases between them. This CDR3 comprises 14 residues. CDR3 protein: CAWWATMRRTEAFF. The CDR3 region has the DNA TGTGCCTGGTGGGCCACCATGAGGAGGACTGAAGCTTTCTTT.

This chain connects TRBV6-6 to TRBJ1-1; D is undetermined. CDR3 length equals 14 residues. The V gene lost 0 bases and the J gene lost 0 bases, with 5 bases spanning the gap. Germline V gene sequence: CDR1 MNHNY, CDR2 SVGAGI (reference sequence). The CDR3 sequence: CASSYSRVNTEAFF. CDR3 coding DNA: TGTGCCAGCAGTTACTCGCGGGTGAACACTGAAGCTTTCTTT.

This chain joins TRBV4-1 and TRBJ2-7; D is uncertain. V was trimmed by 3 bases and J by 3 bases, leaving 12 bases between them. This CDR3 spans 14 amino acids. The germline V gene has CDR1 MGHRA and CDR2 YSYEKL. The chain's CDR3 is CASSQEPSDYEQYF. The CDR3 coding sequence is TGCGCCAGCAGCCAGGAGCCTTCGGACTACGAGCAGTACTTC.

A single count supports this clone. This chain links TRBV7-2 with TRBJ1-2; D gene uncertain. The CDR3 extends over 13 amino acids. The germline V gene has CDR1 SGHTA and CDR2 FQGNSA. Trimming cost V 5 bases and J 7 bases, with 14 bases left between them. The CDR3 nucleotides are TGTGCCAGCAGCCCAAAGGGTGCGCTTGGCTACACCTTC. Translation: CASSPKGALGYTF.

This clone has more than one count but fewer than ten. The V call is TRBV6-1, the J call TRBJ2-7; D remains unclear. Trimming took off 7 bases at V and 2 bases at J, with 12 bases between the two ends. CDR3 length equals 13 residues. From germline, CDR1 is MNHNS and CDR2 SASEGT. The CDR3, as DNA: TGTGCCAGCACCGGGTGGAGAACCTACGAGCAGTACTTC. It specifies CASTGWRTYEQYF.

The V call is TRBV5-6, the J call TRBJ1-4, with TRBD1 as a possible D gene (6 bases). The CDR3 has 16 residues. Germline CDR1 reads SGHDT; CDR2 reads YYEEEE. The V gene lost 1 base and the J gene lost 3 bases, with 13 bases spanning the gap. CDR3 bases: TGTGCCAGCAGCTTGTCATCTACAGGGTCTAATGAAAAACTGTTTTTT. This sequence encodes CASSLSSTGSNEKLFF.

The count of this clone is one. The rearrangement uses TRBV2 and TRBJ2-5, with a weak D call TRBD2 (5 bases). V gave up 4 bases and J gave up 5 bases, with 11 bases separating them. The CDR3 loop spans 13 amino acids. CDR1 and CDR2 from the germline V gene are SNHLY and FYNNEI. CDR3 sequence: CASSGEDWETQYF. CDR3 sequence (DNA): TGTGCCAGCAGTGGTGAGGACTGGGAGACCCAGTACTTC.

Concerning this clone: Additional DNA sequences in this sample encode the identical CDR3. The rearrangement uses TRBV6-5 and TRBJ2-3; tentatively, D is TRBD2 (6 bases). CDR3 size: 13 residues. The germline V and J ends were trimmed by 7 bases and 8 bases, with 16 bases remaining between them. Germline V gene lookup returns CDR1 MNHEY and CDR2 SVGAGI. CDR3 nucleotide sequence: TGTGCCAGCAAAACACCAGGGCGGGGTACGCAGTATTTT. Protein sequence: CASKTPGRGTQYF.

The chain uses TRBV28 and TRBJ2-2; tentatively, D is TRBD1 or TRBD2 (5 bases each). The CDR3 has 16 residues. Germline V CDR1 and CDR2: MDHEN, SYDVKM. V was pared by 7 bases and J by 3 bases, with 18 bases between. The CDR3 sequence: CASTPGGASHTGELFF. In DNA form, the CDR3 reads TGTGCCAGCACCCCTGGGGGAGCTAGTCACACCGGGGAGCTGTTTTTT.

This clone was counted only a few times. As DNA, the CDR3 is TGTGCCAGCAGCCAAGGCGTAGGTTACGAGCAGTACTTC. Translation: CASSQGVGYEQYF. This rearrangement joins TRBV7-3 to TRBJ2-7; no reliable D call. Between the trimmed V and J ends, which lost 5 bases and 4 bases, there was a span of 12 bases. This CDR3 comprises 13 residues. CDR1 and CDR2 from the germline V gene are SGHTA and FQGTGA.

The chain employs TRBV28 and TRBJ1-5; TRBD1 is a possible D gene (6 bases). The germline V gene has CDR1 MDHEN and CDR2 SYDVKM. V dropped 8 bases and J dropped 1 base, with 18 bases sitting between them. There are 16 residues in the CDR3. CDR3 nucleotides: TGTGCCAGCGGCCGATTTGGACAGTTCAGCAATCAGCCCCAGCATTTT. Its protein is CASGRFGQFSNQPQHF. Full variable domain (outside the CDR3, taken from reference TRBV28 and TRBJ1-5): DVKVTQSSRYLVKRTGEKVFLECVQDMDHENMFWYRQDPGLGLRLIYFSYDVKMKEKGDIPEGYSVSREKKERFSLILESASTNQTSMYLCASGRFGQFSNQPQHFGDGTRLSIL.

The chain joins TRBV2 to TRBJ1-5; D gene unclear. V was trimmed by 7 bases and J by 0 bases, leaving 22 bases between them. The CDR3 has 18 residues. In germline, CDR1 is SNHLY, CDR2 FYNNEI. The CDR3 coding sequence is TGTGCCAGCACCTTGGGCCATCTCGAGCTTTATAGCAATCAGCCCCAGCATTTT. It translates to CASTLGHLELYSNQPQHF.

The chain employs TRBV28 and TRBJ1-1; D not resolved. The CDR3 consists of 15 residues. Germline lookup yields CDR1 MDHEN and CDR2 SYDVKM. V lost 10 bases and J 1 base, leaving 19 bases between the germline ends. This chain's CDR3 is CAIRLAASPNTEAFF. CDR3 nucleotide sequence: TGTGCCATCCGGTTGGCCGCTAGTCCGAACACTGAAGCTTTCTTT.

This sequence joins TRBV28 and TRBJ2-3; 9 bases are shared with TRBD2. Trimming removed 2 bases from V and 0 bases from J; junction bases left unmatched: 6. The V gene's germline CDR1 is MDHEN and CDR2 SYDVKM. The CDR3 extends over 17 amino acids. DNA of the CDR3: TGTGCCAGCAGTTTAAGAAGCGGGGGGTCTAGCACAGATACGCAGTATTTT. This translates into CASSLRSGGSSTDTQYF.

This chain joins TRBV2 and TRBJ2-3; 7 nucleotides align to TRBD2. Trimming cost V 5 bases and J 1 base; bases outside gene matches: 3. Germline loops: CDR1 SNHLY, CDR2 FYNNEI. The CDR3 sequence is 14 residues long. The chain's CDR3 is CASSSGLGTDTQYF. The CDR3 DNA is TGTGCCAGCAGTTCCGGACTAGGCACAGATACGCAGTATTTT.

The chain carries TRBV19 and TRBJ1-6, with D maybe TRBD1 (5 bases). Germline assignment: CDR1 LNHDA and CDR2 SQIVND (reference sequence). V was trimmed by 7 bases and J by 7 bases, leaving 14 bases between them. This CDR3 has 14 residues. CDR3: CASNLGGFNSPLHF. The CDR3 coding sequence is TGTGCCAGTAACCTGGGGGGGTTCAATTCACCCCTCCACTTT.